The 11 T cell receptor beta chains below were found in one sample sequenced in a study of blood T cell repertoires in COVID-19. Sequencing used immunoSEQ multiplex PCR; TCRdb keeps in-frame clones, though not all of them. In the table there are approximately 88,000 clones, more than 80% of which are singletons. The sample taken for sequencing was peripheral blood. The receptors shown here come from a woman of 80 years or more with acute or convalescent COVID-19.

The genes are TRBV25-1 and TRBJ2-1; 10 bases fit TRBD2. Germline V gene lookup returns CDR1 MGHDK and CDR2 SYGVNS. V dropped 5 bases and J dropped 6; count of bases not matched to a gene: 4. The CDR3 loop spans 14 amino acids. CDR3 coding DNA: TGTGCCAGCAGTATAGCGGGAGGTGTCAATGAGCAGTTCTTC. It codes for CASSIAGGVNEQFF.

This clone has just a few counts. V and J are TRBV27 and TRBJ1-2; 9 bases line up with TRBD1. The CDR3 is 13 residues long. The V gene end was trimmed by 4 bases and the J gene end by 4 bases; junction bases not matched to a gene: 1. The germline V gene encodes CDR1 MNHEY and CDR2 SMNVEV (reference sequence). The CDR3 spells CASSSDRGYGYTF. Written as DNA, the CDR3 is TGTGCCAGCAGTTCGGACAGGGGCTATGGCTACACCTTC.

The CDR3 bases are TGTGCCAGCAGTGCCTCTTTGGCGGCGTGGGAGACCCAGTACTTC. This encodes CASSASLAAWETQYF. The chain carries TRBV7-2 and TRBJ2-5, with D hard to call. V lost 6 bases to trimming and J lost 5 bases, with 19 bases between them. Looked up from germline, CDR1 is SGHTA and CDR2 is FQGNSA. The length of the CDR3 is 15 residues.

This clone has only a few counts. The V call is TRBV18, the J call TRBJ2-7, with TRBD1 matching over 7 bases. J gave up 0 bases and V 4 bases, and 6 bases lay outside the gene matches. Germline CDR1 and CDR2: KGHSH and LQKENI. The CDR3 sequence is 15 residues long. The CDR3 reads CASSRDSPISYEQYF. The CDR3 nucleotides are TGTGCCAGCTCACGGGACAGCCCGATCTCCTACGAGCAGTACTTC.

The genes are TRBV5-1 and TRBJ2-5; 10 bases are shared with TRBD1. After removal of 0 bases from V and 3 bases from J, the junction contained 5 bases not matched to a gene. The CDR3 contains 16 residues. Germline assignment: CDR1 SGHRS and CDR2 YFSETQ. This chain's CDR3 is CASSLGTGGMEETQYF. The CDR3 bases are TGCGCCAGCAGCTTGGGGACAGGGGGGATGGAAGAGACCCAGTACTTC.

This chain joins TRBV5-8 and TRBJ1-1; D might be TRBD1 (5 bases). The CDR3 has 15 residues. V was shortened by 0 bases and J by 3 bases, with 12 bases between the two germline ends. Germline V gene sequence: CDR1 SGHTS, CDR2 YDEGEE. In DNA, the CDR3 is TGTGCCAGCAGCTTGGTTGGGGCCAGGGACACTGAAGCTTTCTTT. Translated, it gives CASSLVGARDTEAFF.

The chain couples TRBV5-4 to TRBJ2-7, with D unclear. CDR1 is SGHNT, CDR2 YYREEE, per germline (reference sequence). CDR3 size: 15 residues. The V gene lost 5 bases and the J gene lost 2 bases, with 17 bases spanning the gap. The CDR3 region has the DNA TGTGCCAGCAGAACACACACGGCGGCCGCCTACGAGCAGTACTTC. Protein: CASRTHTAAAYEQYF.

The chain recombines TRBV6-5 with TRBJ1-2, with TRBD1 matching 9 bases. CDR1 and CDR2 from the germline V gene are MNHEY and SVGAGI. The trim removed 4 bases at V and 2 bases at J, leaving 8 bases unmatched. The CDR3 covers 16 residues. The CDR3 DNA sequence: TGTGCCAGCAGTTCCGAAACAGGGGGCGGGAACTATGGCTACACCTTC. This encodes CASSSETGGGNYGYTF.

The genes are TRBV27 and TRBJ2-5, with 8 bases that match TRBD1. With 2 bases clipped from V and 5 bases from J, the junction kept 7 bases outside the gene matches. Per germline, CDR1 MNHEY and CDR2 SMNVEV (reference sequence). The CDR3 has 15 amino acids. The CDR3: CASSLNRGVMETQYF. For the CDR3, the DNA is TGTGCCAGCAGTTTAAACAGGGGGGTGATGGAGACCCAGTACTTC.

The gene calls are TRBV2 and TRBJ2-1, with TRBD2 identical over 13 bases. The length of the CDR3 is 15 residues. Losses at the gene ends were 5 bases for V and 13 bases for J; bases not matched to a gene: 11. Germline V gene lookup returns CDR1 SNHLY and CDR2 FYNNEI. The CDR3 nucleotides are TGTGCCAGCAGTCACGGACTAGCGGGAGTTTTGGAACAGTTCTTC. Its translation: CASSHGLAGVLEQFF.

This rearrangement joins TRBV7-8 to TRBJ1-5, with 7 positions matching TRBD1. The V segment lost 5 bases and the J segment 5 bases; nucleotides outside the gene matches: 12. The CDR3 is 16 residues long. Germline loops: CDR1 SGHVS, CDR2 FQNEAQ. The CDR3 bases are TGTGCCAGCAGCGAACACCACAGGGGCCGGTATCAGCCCCAGCATTTT. This sequence encodes CASSEHHRGRYQPQHF.